This entry features one T cell receptor (beta chain) sequence. V was shortened by 3 bases and J by 5 bases, with 12 bases between the two germline ends. The CDR3 extends over 14 amino acids. Germline V gives CDR1 SGHTS, CDR2 YDEGEE. Using immunoSEQ multiplex PCR, the repertoire was profiled, and TCRdb retains in-frame clones only, with some absent. The sample has tens of thousands of clones, about 90% seen once. The data were taken from a study of blood T cell repertoires in COVID-19. The source material was peripheral blood. The chain employs TRBV5-8 and TRBJ1-5, with D perhaps TRBD1 (5 bases). The sequence was obtained from a man aged 45-65 years with COVID-19, enrolled during active disease. In nucleotides, the CDR3 is TGTGCCAGCAGCTCCCAGGGCCTTTATCAGCCCCAGCATTTT. It codes for CASSSQGLYQPQHF.